This is a list of T cell receptor beta chains from one sample in a study of CD8+CD57+ T cells in acquired aplastic anemia. TCRdb processed the reads anew with MiXCR; each CDR3 protein has one entry. Among approximately 470,000 distinct CDR3 sequences listed, around a third were seen once. Sequencing was performed on sorted CD4+, CD8+, or CD8+CD57+ T cells (not recorded which) from PBMCs. These receptors all stem from a human donor with aplastic anemia. CDR3s include the opening cysteine and the closing phenylalanine or tryptophan. A D gene is named only where the DNA matches it firmly. Not all rows give a size; the values are once, few, many and, for expanded clones, a class.

v_call: TRBV12-5
j_call: TRBJ2-3
clone_size: -
d_call: TRBD2
cdr3_aa: CASGLGLAVTDTQYF
cdr3_nt: TGTGCTAGTGGTCTGGGACTAGCTGTCACAGATACGCAGTATTTT

v_call: TRBV4-2
j_call: TRBJ1-1
clone_size: -
d_call: -
cdr3_aa: CASSQGPGSENTEAFF
cdr3_nt: TGTGCCAGCAGCCAAGGTCCGGGATCTGAGAACACTGAAGCTTTCTTT

v_call: TRBV2
j_call: TRBJ2-7
clone_size: many
d_call: TRBD1
cdr3_aa: CASSDLGTATYEQYF
cdr3_nt: TGTGCCAGCAGTGACTTGGGGACAGCCACCTACGAGCAGTACTTC

v_call: TRBV11-2
j_call: TRBJ2-7
clone_size: few
d_call: -
cdr3_aa: CASSLRRAGMPYEQYF
cdr3_nt: TGTGCCAGCAGCTTACGGCGGGCAGGGATGCCCTACGAGCAGTACTTC

v_call: TRBV19
j_call: TRBJ1-5
clone_size: many
d_call: -
cdr3_aa: CASSIDRRQPQHF
cdr3_nt: TGTGCCAGTAGTATAGATAGGCGGCAGCCCCAGCATTTT

v_call: TRBV7-8
j_call: TRBJ2-3
clone_size: -
d_call: -
cdr3_aa: CAWSLGTDTQYF
cdr3_nt: TGTGCCTGGAGTCTGGGGACAGATACGCAGTATTTT

v_call: TRBV7-2
j_call: TRBJ1-6
clone_size: many
d_call: -
cdr3_aa: CASSQGTYHISPLHF
cdr3_nt: TGTGCCAGCAGCCAGGGTACCTACCACATTTCACCCCTCCACTTT

v_call: TRBV11-1
j_call: TRBJ1-2
clone_size: -
d_call: TRBD1
cdr3_aa: CASSPSTGTGGTNYGYTF
cdr3_nt: TGTGCCAGCAGCCCCTCAACCGGGACAGGGGGAACTAACTATGGCTACACCTTC

v_call: TRBV7-6
j_call: TRBJ2-7
clone_size: -
d_call: TRBD2
cdr3_aa: CASSLEIAGSYEQYF
cdr3_nt: TGTGCCAGCAGCCTGGAAATAGCGGGGTCCTACGAGCAGTACTTC

v_call: TRBV19
j_call: TRBJ1-4
clone_size: many
d_call: TRBD1
cdr3_aa: CASSTQGQDEKLFF
cdr3_nt: TGTGCCAGTAGTACACAGGGGCAGGATGAAAAACTGTTTTTT

v_call: TRBV7-2
j_call: TRBJ2-7
clone_size: many
d_call: -
cdr3_aa: CASSLGPGSLYEQYF
cdr3_nt: TGTGCCAGCAGCCTTGGTCCAGGTTCCTTGTACGAGCAGTACTTC

v_call: TRBV6-1
j_call: TRBJ2-1
clone_size: -
d_call: TRBD2
cdr3_aa: CASTKGLAGVNEQFF
cdr3_nt: TGTGCCAGCACTAAGGGACTAGCGGGAGTCAATGAGCAGTTCTTC

v_call: TRBV2
j_call: TRBJ1-2
clone_size: -
d_call: TRBD1
cdr3_aa: CASTTYGQGRYGYTF
cdr3_nt: TGTGCCAGCACTACTTACGGACAGGGGAGATATGGCTACACCTTC

v_call: TRBV11-3
j_call: TRBJ2-2
clone_size: -
d_call: TRBD2
cdr3_aa: CASSGRWAGVYSGELFF
cdr3_nt: TGTGCCAGCAGTGGTCGATGGGCGGGGGTGTATTCCGGGGAGCTGTTTTTT

v_call: TRBV10-2
j_call: TRBJ2-1
clone_size: many
d_call: TRBD2
cdr3_aa: CASSEFERGGRDEQFF
cdr3_nt: TGCGCCAGCAGTGAGTTTGAGCGGGGGGGCAGGGATGAGCAGTTCTTC

v_call: TRBV11-2
j_call: TRBJ2-3
clone_size: many
d_call: -
cdr3_aa: CASSAGQSPSTDTQYF
cdr3_nt: TGTGCCAGCAGCGCCGGACAGTCCCCGAGCACAGATACGCAGTATTTT

v_call: TRBV19
j_call: TRBJ2-5
clone_size: few
d_call: TRBD2
cdr3_aa: CASSGRSGRFFETQYF
cdr3_nt: TGTGCCAGTAGTGGGAGGAGCGGGAGGTTCTTTGAGACCCAGTACTTC

v_call: TRBV5-1
j_call: TRBJ2-3
clone_size: -
d_call: -
cdr3_aa: CASRGPRTDTQYF
cdr3_nt: TGCGCCAGCCGAGGACCCCGCACAGATACGCAGTATTTT

v_call: TRBV20-1
j_call: TRBJ2-5
clone_size: -
d_call: -
cdr3_aa: CSARLDSRETQYF
cdr3_nt: TGCAGTGCTAGACTCGACTCCAGAGAGACCCAGTACTTC

v_call: TRBV30
j_call: TRBJ2-7
clone_size: few
d_call: -
cdr3_aa: CAWLDIPGSEQYF
cdr3_nt: TGTGCCTGGCTAGATATACCCGGCAGCGAGCAGTACTTC

v_call: TRBV20-1
j_call: TRBJ2-7
clone_size: many
d_call: TRBD1
cdr3_aa: CSAYGTGEHEQYF
cdr3_nt: TGCAGTGCTTACGGGACAGGGGAACACGAGCAGTACTTC

v_call: TRBV5-1
j_call: TRBJ2-1
clone_size: -
d_call: TRBD2
cdr3_aa: CASSVSSGDNEQFF
cdr3_nt: TGCGCCAGCAGCGTCTCTAGCGGGGACAATGAGCAGTTCTTC

v_call: TRBV6-2/TRBV6-3
j_call: TRBJ1-1
clone_size: few
d_call: -
cdr3_aa: CASSGLRNTEAFF
cdr3_nt: TGTGCCAGCAGCGGACTTCGGAACACTGAAGCTTTCTTT

v_call: TRBV6-2/TRBV6-3
j_call: TRBJ1-2
clone_size: few
d_call: -
cdr3_aa: CASSPTLWGYGYTF
cdr3_nt: TGTGCCAGCAGCCCCACCCTTTGGGGCTATGGCTACACCTTC

v_call: TRBV20-1
j_call: TRBJ2-7
clone_size: many
d_call: -
cdr3_aa: CSAYRESYEQYF
cdr3_nt: TGCAGTGCTTACAGGGAATCCTACGAGCAGTACTTC

v_call: TRBV5-1
j_call: TRBJ1-5
clone_size: many
d_call: -
cdr3_aa: CASSLGGPGLQPQHF
cdr3_nt: TGCGCCAGCAGCTTGGGAGGGCCAGGGTTGCAGCCCCAGCATTTT

v_call: TRBV3-1
j_call: TRBJ1-1
clone_size: few
d_call: -
cdr3_aa: CASSQDLGINTEAFF
cdr3_nt: TGTGCCAGCAGCCAAGATTTAGGGATTAACACTGAAGCTTTCTTT

v_call: TRBV29-1
j_call: TRBJ1-2
clone_size: few
d_call: TRBD1
cdr3_aa: CSVATGGTYGYTF
cdr3_nt: TGCAGCGTTGCGACAGGGGGGACCTATGGCTACACCTTC

v_call: TRBV10-1
j_call: TRBJ2-7
clone_size: few
d_call: -
cdr3_aa: CASTFRDGANYEQYF
cdr3_nt: TGCGCCAGCACTTTCCGGGACGGGGCTAACTACGAGCAGTACTTC

v_call: TRBV6-4
j_call: TRBJ2-5
clone_size: -
d_call: -
cdr3_aa: CASSREYRQEETQYF
cdr3_nt: TGTGCCAGCAGCAGGGAATACAGACAGGAAGAGACCCAGTACTTC

v_call: TRBV28
j_call: TRBJ1-2
clone_size: few
d_call: -
cdr3_aa: CASSLSNGPYGYTF
cdr3_nt: TGTGCCAGCAGTTTATCGAATGGACCTTATGGCTACACCTTC

v_call: TRBV7-6
j_call: TRBJ2-5
clone_size: many
d_call: -
cdr3_aa: CASSPMGEYERTQYF
cdr3_nt: TGTGCCAGCAGCCCCATGGGGGAATACGAGAGGACCCAGTACTTC

v_call: TRBV2
j_call: TRBJ2-1
clone_size: many
d_call: -
cdr3_aa: CASSEVQGNEQFF
cdr3_nt: TGTGCCAGCAGTGAGGTGCAGGGCAATGAGCAGTTCTTC

v_call: TRBV20-1
j_call: TRBJ1-5
clone_size: many
d_call: -
cdr3_aa: CSARPDSFNQPQHF
cdr3_nt: TGCAGTGCTAGACCAGACAGTTTCAATCAGCCCCAGCATTTT

v_call: TRBV6-2/TRBV6-3
j_call: TRBJ2-7
clone_size: -
d_call: -
cdr3_aa: CASSYNRGGYEQYF
cdr3_nt: TGTGCCAGCAGTTACAACCGGGGCGGCTACGAGCAGTACTTC

v_call: TRBV2
j_call: TRBJ1-5
clone_size: many
d_call: -
cdr3_aa: CASREQGNQPQHF
cdr3_nt: TGTGCCAGCAGGGAACAGGGTAATCAGCCCCAGCATTTT

v_call: TRBV24-1
j_call: TRBJ1-2
clone_size: -
d_call: -
cdr3_aa: CATSDRVKDYGYTF
cdr3_nt: TGTGCCACCAGTGATCGCGTGAAGGATTATGGCTACACCTTC

v_call: TRBV19
j_call: TRBJ1-1
clone_size: -
d_call: -
cdr3_aa: CASSVEGRNTEAFF
cdr3_nt: TGTGCCAGCAGCGTGGAAGGGCGCAACACTGAAGCTTTCTTT

v_call: TRBV20-1
j_call: TRBJ2-2
clone_size: few
d_call: -
cdr3_aa: CSARVSHTGELFF
cdr3_nt: TGCAGTGCTAGAGTGTCTCATACCGGGGAGCTGTTTTTT

v_call: TRBV20-1
j_call: TRBJ2-7
clone_size: -
d_call: -
cdr3_aa: CSAGYREAEQYF
cdr3_nt: TGCAGTGCTGGTTACAGGGAGGCCGAGCAGTACTTC

v_call: TRBV29-1
j_call: TRBJ2-4
clone_size: many
d_call: TRBD1
cdr3_aa: CSVGQGAENIQYF
cdr3_nt: TGCAGCGTAGGACAGGGGGCTGAAAACATTCAGTACTTC